This T cell receptor (beta chain) was recovered during a study of persistence of HIV-infected CD4 T cells. The CDR3 runs 13 residues. Germline V gives CDR1 KGHDR, CDR2 SFDVKD. Between the trimmed V and J ends, which lost 10 bases and 6 bases, there was a span of 14 bases. Lysates of CMV-infected fibroblasts at 10 ug/mL stimulated these cells. Sorted nonresponding memory CD4+ T cells were CD40L-negative, CD69-negative, CD45RO-high. Sequencing used immunoSEQ version 4 in survey mode. Generated by immunoSEQ multiplex PCR, the TCRdb table keeps only in-frame clones and is missing some. The sample lists tens of thousands of clones, around 80% occurring once. The study's findings and limits: TCRbeta richness was lower in CMV- and Gag-responding cells than in anti-CD3/anti-CD28-responding cells. Degenerate expanded CDR3beta sequences were enriched among CMV- and Gag-responding cells.

Concerning this clone: Its antigen remains unknown.

The sequence was collected from an adult man with HIV who was CMV-seropositive. V is TRBV24-1 and J is TRBJ1-4; D is unclear. This material consisted of CD4+ T cells sorted from PBMCs after roughly 19-hour stimulation, taken from a patient who received antiretroviral therapy. The CDR3 region is CATGGFGDEKLFF. In DNA form, the CDR3 reads TGTGCCACTGGAGGGTTCGGGGATGAAAAACTGTTTTTT.